The T cell receptor (beta chain) described here comes from a study of CD8 T cells in cerebrospinal fluid in Alzheimer's disease. Regarding the study as a whole: Healthy subjects less often had a clone of at least 3% than Alzheimer's patients. Alzheimer's patients were not enriched for EBV-specific clones, which were not the most expanded.

The CDR3 consists of 17 residues. Germline V CDR1 and CDR2: LNHNV, YYDKDF (reference sequence). Participants were all in good physical condition and free of acute infection. From its re-call of the 10x single-cell sequencing reads, TCRdb lists each CDR3 protein once, without DNA. The sample table includes approximately 1,000 distinct CDR3 sequences. Its frequency marks this clonotype as large. Its antigen is currently unknown. The V gene is TRBV15, the J gene TRBJ2-4; there is no DNA to check the TCRdb D call of TRBD1. The source material was cerebrospinal fluid. The TCR was taken from a human donor in good health. The CDR3 reads CATSRDRTGGMRNIQYF.